These 18 T cell receptor beta chains came from one sample sequenced in a study of T-cell memory formation after mild COVID-19. MiXCR, applied by TCRdb to the 5' RACE reads, yields one record per CDR3 protein. The table has roughly 47,000 distinct CDR3 sequences, under 7.5% seen once. Sequencing input: PBMCs or a T cell subset sorted from them (not recorded which). Every receptor here comes from a man aged 18-30 years who had mild COVID-19 (a few samples of this study predate the infection). Cell type and time point are not known.

The sample holds a few counts of this clonotype. The rearrangement links TRBV19 to TRBJ2-2; D possibly corresponds to TRBD2 (5 bases). The germline V and J ends were trimmed by 5 bases and 0 bases, with 10 bases remaining between them. This CDR3 contains 15 residues. Per the germline V gene, CDR1 is LNHDA and CDR2 is SQIVND (reference sequence). The CDR3 DNA reads TGTGCCAGTAGTCTGGGAGCCGCGAACACCGGGGAGCTGTTTTTT. Protein product: CASSLGAANTGELFF.

This clonotype was recorded at least ten times. The chain couples TRBV7-6 to TRBJ2-1; D not resolved. Germline V gene sequence: CDR1 SGHVS, CDR2 FNYEAQ. The CDR3 has 12 residues. V lost 5 bases to trimming and J lost 8 bases, with 10 bases between them. The chain's CDR3 is CASSLSNYEQFF. In DNA form, the CDR3 reads TGTGCCAGCAGCCTATCTAACTATGAGCAGTTCTTC.

This clonotype was detected only a few times. The rearrangement uses TRBV5-1 and TRBJ2-1; TRBD2 agrees at 11 bases. V gave up 2 bases and J gave up 6 bases; unmatched junction bases: 4. The CDR3 length is 15 residues. Germline CDR1 is SGHRS and CDR2 is YFSETQ. CDR3 nucleotides: TGCGCCAGCAGCTTTGCACTAGCGGGGGCCAATGAGCAGTTCTTC. Translating it yields CASSFALAGANEQFF.

This clonotype has a handful of counts. The rearrangement links TRBV5-1 to TRBJ2-3; no clear D gene. Germline values: CDR1 SGHRS, CDR2 YFSETQ. CDR3 length: 15 amino acids. V lost 1 base, J lost 0 bases, and 9 bases lay in between. The CDR3 loop is CASSLSGRSTDTQYF. The DNA for the CDR3 is TGCGCCAGCAGCTTGAGTGGCAGAAGCACAGATACGCAGTATTTT.

The CDR3 nucleotides read TGTGCCAGCTCAATCACCGGACCGCCAAGGTCCGAGCAGTACGTC. Protein product: CASSITGPPRSEQYV. The V call is TRBV18, the J call TRBJ2-7, with unresolved D. The CDR3 runs 15 residues. Looked up from germline, CDR1 is KGHSH and CDR2 is LQKENI. The V end lost 5 bases, the J end lost 6 bases, and 20 bases lay between the germline ends.

Written as DNA, the CDR3 is TGTGCCAGCTCACCTGAACCCTACGAGCAGTACTTC. Translating it yields CASSPEPYEQYF. The chain couples TRBV18 to TRBJ2-7; D is ambiguous. Germline V CDR1 and CDR2: KGHSH, LQKENI. The length of the CDR3 is 12 residues. Trimming shortened V by 3 bases and J by 2 bases, and 5 bases separated the two germline ends.

The chain uses TRBV4-1 and TRBJ2-1, with D perhaps matching TRBD1 or TRBD2 (5 bases each). V was pared by 0 bases and J by 8 bases, with 20 bases between. From germline, CDR1 is MGHRA and CDR2 YSYEKL. The CDR3 contains 17 residues. DNA of the CDR3: TGCGCCAGCAGCCAAGAAGTTTCCGGGGCTCCGTGGGATGAGCAGTTCTTC. Protein: CASSQEVSGAPWDEQFF.

A few counts support this clonotype. V is TRBV5-1 and J is TRBJ2-7; TRBD1 might be the D (6 bases). V lost 2 bases, J lost 0 bases, and 12 bases lay in between. CDR3 size: 15 residues. CDR1 and CDR2 from the germline V gene are SGHRS and YFSETQ. The CDR3 DNA is TGCGCCAGCAGCTTAACAGGGTCCAGCTCCTACGAGCAGTACTTC. Its translation: CASSLTGSSSYEQYF.

There are a few counts of this clonotype. The chain combines TRBV18 with TRBJ2-3, with D uncertain. The CDR3 runs to 13 residues. Trimming pared 6 bases from V and 7 bases from J, leaving 14 bases between. Germline V CDR1 and CDR2: KGHSH, LQKENI. CDR3 amino acids: CASSQAELNTQYF. CDR3 bases: TGTGCCAGCTCCCAAGCCGAGTTGAATACGCAGTATTTT.

This chain connects TRBV5-1 to TRBJ2-3; tentatively, D is TRBD1 (5 bases). With 5 bases removed from V and 4 bases from J, the gap between germline ends came to 11 bases. The CDR3 totals 13 residues. In germline, CDR1 is SGHRS, CDR2 YFSETQ. For the CDR3, the DNA is TGCGCCAGCAGTAATCAGGGCGCAGATACGCAGTATTTT. The encoded protein is CASSNQGADTQYF.

Ten or more counts support this clonotype. V gene TRBV5-1 combines with J gene TRBJ2-1; 12 bases agree with TRBD1. Germline values: CDR1 SGHRS, CDR2 YFSETQ. The CDR3 is made up of 15 amino acids. V was pared by 2 bases and J by 8 bases, with 5 bases of the junction left unmatched. The CDR3 here is CASSLRDRGQDEQFF. The CDR3 bases are TGCGCCAGCAGCTTACGGGACAGGGGGCAAGATGAGCAGTTCTTC.

This clonotype turned up a few times. The chain carries TRBV6-6 and TRBJ1-2; D is possibly TRBD1 (5 bases). Per the germline V gene, CDR1 is MNHNY and CDR2 is SVGAGI (reference sequence). V shed 2 bases and J shed 2 bases, with 12 bases lying between them. The CDR3 spans 15 residues. CDR3 sequence: CASSYDPGLNYGYTF. The DNA for the CDR3 is TGTGCCAGCAGTTACGACCCGGGGCTGAACTATGGCTACACCTTC.

There are a few counts of this clonotype. The V and J genes are TRBV24-1 and TRBJ2-1, with D unclear. From germline, CDR1 is KGHDR and CDR2 SFDVKD. The CDR3 runs 14 residues. V lost 4 bases and J 6 bases, leaving 12 bases between the germline ends. The CDR3 is CATSDSRVTNEQFF. As DNA, the CDR3 is TGTGCCACCAGTGACTCTAGGGTAACCAATGAGCAGTTCTTC.

This clonotype was counted a few times. This sequence joins TRBV4-3 and TRBJ1-2; D gene uncertain. CDR3 size: 14 residues. Germline CDR1 LGHNA, CDR2 YSLEER. V dropped 0 bases and J dropped 5 bases, with 10 bases sitting between them. CDR3 amino acids: CASSQDRLPYGYTF. CDR3 sequence (DNA): TGCGCCAGCAGCCAAGACAGGTTACCGTATGGCTACACCTTC.

The V call is TRBV5-1, the J call TRBJ1-2; the D is unclear. Germline lookup yields CDR1 SGHRS and CDR2 YFSETQ. The CDR3 spans 15 residues. Between the trimmed V and J ends, which lost 2 bases and 2 bases, there was a span of 13 bases. The CDR3 bases are TGCGCCAGCAGCTTAAAAGACGGAGCCAACTATGGCTACACCTTC. It codes for CASSLKDGANYGYTF.

CDR3 residues: CASSLERGHNEQFF. DNA for the CDR3: TGCGCCAGCAGCTTGGAGCGGGGGCACAATGAGCAGTTCTTC. This chain links TRBV5-1 with TRBJ2-1; 8 nucleotides align to TRBD2. V shed 0 bases, J shed 5 bases, and the junction held 1 base outside the gene matches. Germline CDR1 and CDR2: SGHRS and YFSETQ. The CDR3 covers 14 residues.

This clonotype has a count of ten or more. The chain joins TRBV7-9 to TRBJ2-7; 9 bases fit TRBD1. V shed 5 bases and J 5 bases; nucleotides not matched to a gene: 4. In germline, CDR1 is SEHNR, CDR2 FQNEAQ (reference sequence). The length of the CDR3 is 13 residues. Written as DNA, the CDR3 is TGTGCCAGCAGCGGCCGGGACAGGGACGAGCAGTACGTC. Amino acid sequence: CASSGRDRDEQYV.

This rearrangement joins TRBV7-2 to TRBJ1-4; TRBD1 might be the D (5 bases). V was clipped by 5 bases and J by 8 bases, with 18 bases between them. This CDR3 has 15 residues. CDR1 and CDR2 from the germline V gene are SGHTA and FQGNSA. The CDR3 reads CASSPSQARGEKLFF. The CDR3 coding sequence is TGTGCCAGCAGCCCCTCACAGGCTCGGGGGGAAAAACTGTTTTTT.